These 17 T cell receptor beta chains originate from one sample sequenced in a study of high-grade serous ovarian cancer treatment subgroups. Using immunoSEQ multiplex PCR, the repertoire was profiled, and TCRdb retains in-frame clones only, with some absent. This sample yields tens of thousands of clones, of which roughly 80% are seen a single time; about 2% belongs to the top ten. Tumor samples were obtained before definitive surgery or chemotherapy. The material sequenced was tumor tissue. Every receptor here comes from a human donor with high-grade serous ovarian cancer.

This clone was detected only once. V usage is TRBV6-1 and J usage is TRBJ2-5, with a tentative D call TRBD2 (6 bases). Germline CDR1 reads MNHNS; CDR2 reads SASEGT. The CDR3 is 15 residues long. The V and J ends lost 3 bases and 5 bases respectively, with 16 bases between them. The CDR3, as DNA: TGTGCCAGCAGTGACGGTGAACTAGCTTTTGAGACCCAGTACTTC. It codes for CASSDGELAFETQYF.

The chain employs TRBV30 and TRBJ2-5, with D unclear. This CDR3 contains 14 residues. The germline CDR1 and CDR2 sequences are GTSNPN and SVGIG (reference sequence). Trimming removed 2 bases at V and 3 bases at J, with 13 bases between. The CDR3 DNA follows: TGTGCCTGGAGTAGGGTACAGCAAAAAGAGACCCAGTACTTC. As protein: CAWSRVQQKETQYF.

This chain uses TRBV28 with TRBJ2-1; TRBD2 aligns across 10 bases. This CDR3 region has 16 residues. Trimming at V came to 6 bases and at J to 8 bases, leaving 13 bases not matched to a gene. Germline values: CDR1 MDHEN, CDR2 SYDVKM. In nucleotides, the CDR3 is TGTGCCAGCAGACGACGAGCGGGAGGGACGTTATATGAGCAGTTCTTC. Protein product: CASRRRAGGTLYEQFF.

This clone was picked up one time. The chain couples TRBV27 to TRBJ1-1, with 10 bases that match TRBD1. CDR3 length: 14 residues. After removal of 6 bases from V and 5 bases from J, the junction contained 6 bases not matched to a gene. Germline-derived CDR1 and CDR2 are MNHEY and SMNVEV (reference sequence). The CDR3 DNA is TGTGCCAGCAGCCCGGACAGGGGGAAGACTGAAGCTTTCTTT. Translation: CASSPDRGKTEAFF.

V usage is TRBV11-2 and J usage is TRBJ2-1; 11 bases match TRBD2. Germline CDR1 and CDR2: SGHAT and FQNNGV. The CDR3 covers 15 residues. V shed 6 bases and J 7 bases; nucleotides not matched to a gene: 8. CDR3 in amino acids: CASRDSGRAGNEQFF. Here the CDR3 DNA reads TGTGCCAGCAGGGATAGCGGGAGGGCCGGGAATGAGCAGTTCTTC.

The V gene is TRBV19, the J gene TRBJ2-1, with D perhaps matching TRBD2 (5 bases). Germline V gene sequence: CDR1 LNHDA, CDR2 SQIVND (reference sequence). The CDR3 runs 11 residues. Trimming took off 7 bases at V and 9 bases at J, with 10 bases between the two ends. The CDR3 reads CASKREAEQFF. As DNA, the CDR3 is TGTGCCAGTAAACGGGAAGCTGAGCAGTTCTTC.

The CDR3 sequence: CASSFSGQTQYF. The CDR3 DNA follows: TGTGCCAGCAGCTTCAGTGGCCAGACCCAGTACTTC. This sequence joins TRBV5-6 and TRBJ2-5; the D is unclear. Germline lookup yields CDR1 SGHDT and CDR2 YYEEEE. The V and J ends lost 2 bases and 6 bases respectively, with 8 bases between them. This CDR3 comprises 12 residues.

The count of this clone is one. The chain is built from TRBV5-1 and TRBJ1-2; 7 bases agree with TRBD1. This CDR3 is built from 13 residues. CDR1 and CDR2 (germline): SGHRS, YFSETQ. The junction had 3 bases not matched to a gene; V was cut back by 4 bases and J by 3 bases. CDR3 coding DNA: TGCGCCAGCAGCCGGGACAGCTACTATGGCTACACCTTC. It codes for CASSRDSYYGYTF.

The V and J genes are TRBV30 and TRBJ2-1; D may match TRBD1 or TRBD2 (6 bases each). V dropped 8 bases and J dropped 7 bases, with 21 bases sitting between them. The CDR3 extends over 14 amino acids. Germline CDR1 and CDR2: GTSNPN and SVGIG (reference sequence). CDR3 sequence: CAQSWGAGRNEQFF. The CDR3 DNA is TGTGCCCAATCCTGGGGGGCGGGAAGGAATGAGCAGTTCTTC.

This rearrangement joins TRBV7-9 to TRBJ2-7; D may be TRBD2 (5 bases). Germline V lookup: CDR1 SEHNR, CDR2 FQNEAQ (reference sequence). With 6 bases removed from V and 6 bases from J, the gap between germline ends came to 15 bases. This CDR3 has 13 residues. This CDR3 reads CASRPPATTEQYF. CDR3 DNA: TGTGCCAGCAGGCCTCCGGCGACTACCGAGCAGTACTTC. Based on the CDR3 plus reference TRBV7-9 and TRBJ2-7, the full variable domain is DTGVSQNPRHKITKRGQNVTFRCDPISEHNRLYWYRQTLGQGPEFLTYFQNEAQLEKSRLLSDRFSAERPKGSFSTLEIQRTEQGDSAMYLCASRPPATTEQYFGPGTRLTVT.

The chain employs TRBV7-2 and TRBJ2-7; D not resolved. Trimming pared 8 bases from V and 0 bases from J, leaving 14 bases between. Per germline, CDR1 SGHTA and CDR2 FQGNSA. CDR3 length: 14 amino acids. CDR3 nucleotide sequence: TGTGCCAGCGGTGCTAGTGCCCTCTCCTACGAGCAGTACTTC. As protein: CASGASALSYEQYF.

The V and J genes are TRBV15 and TRBJ2-7, with TRBD2 matching over 14 bases. Germline values: CDR1 LNHNV, CDR2 YYDKDF (reference sequence). The CDR3 length is 15 residues. Losses at the gene ends were 0 bases for V and 11 bases for J; bases not matched to a gene: 6. CDR3: CATSRDKTSGRVKYF. The CDR3 region has the DNA TGTGCCACCAGCAGAGATAAGACTAGCGGGAGGGTCAAGTACTTC.

The rearrangement links TRBV2 to TRBJ1-2, with D unclear. This CDR3 is built from 13 residues. V was trimmed by 7 bases and J by 1 base, leaving 10 bases between them. Germline CDR1 is SNHLY and CDR2 is FYNNEI. In DNA, the CDR3 is TGTGCCAGCATCCAGGACGTTAACTATGGCTACACCTTC. Translated: CASIQDVNYGYTF.

CDR3 sequence (DNA): TGTGCCTGGACCCACCGCGGCATCCCACCAGGTTACAATGAGCAGTTCTTC. This encodes CAWTHRGIPPGYNEQFF. This chain joins TRBV30 and TRBJ2-1; D call uncertain. CDR1 is GTSNPN, CDR2 SVGIG, per germline (reference sequence). CDR3 size: 17 residues. V was cut by 4 bases and J by 4 bases, with 23 bases left in between.

This chain uses TRBV5-4 with TRBJ2-1; 13 nucleotides align to TRBD2. After removal of 4 bases from V and 7 bases from J, the junction contained 8 bases not matched to a gene. The germline V gene has CDR1 SGHNT and CDR2 YYREEE (reference sequence). This CDR3 comprises 16 residues. The CDR3 DNA is TGTGCCAGCAGCACCCGGACTAGCGGGAGTATTAATGAGCAGTTCTTC. Its protein is CASSTRTSGSINEQFF.

This clone was seen only a few times. The V gene is TRBV5-1, the J gene TRBJ1-1; unclear D gene. The CDR3 is made up of 13 amino acids. V lost 5 bases and J lost 0, with 8 bases in between. Germline assignment: CDR1 SGHRS and CDR2 YFSETQ. Here the CDR3 reads CASRLEVNTEAFF. The DNA of the CDR3 is TGCGCCAGCAGACTAGAGGTGAACACTGAAGCTTTCTTT.

The chain uses TRBV19 and TRBJ1-2; 7 positions agree with TRBD1. This CDR3 region has 13 residues. The V and J ends lost 4 bases and 6 bases, in that order; junction bases with no gene match: 5. Looked up from germline, CDR1 is LNHDA and CDR2 is SQIVND (reference sequence). CDR3 coding DNA: TGTGCCAGTAGTAACGACAGGGAGGATGGCTACACCTTC. Translating it yields CASSNDREDGYTF.